This T cell receptor beta chain was found in a study of blood T cell repertoires in COVID-19. The wider study: Spain, Italy and the United States supplied samples that represented acute and convalescent COVID-19. PBMCs, B-cell-depleted T cells, or T cells provided the cDNA or gDNA that made up the material.

Per the authors' pipeline: Reference gene primer amplification gave nucleated cell count estimates. Measured with immunoSEQ multiplex PCR; TCRdb has only the in-frame clones, and not every one. V, J and clone size derive from that table, while D and trimming were established from the DNA sequence. The sample has about 15,000 clones; around 77% are singletons. This CDR3 has 15 amino acids. Germline CDR1 SGDLS, CDR2 YYNGEE. The ends lost 0 bases at V and 4 bases at J; junction bases unmatched: 4. The chain uses TRBV9 and TRBJ2-1; 7 nucleotides line up with TRBD2. The clonotype was recovered from a human donor in a cohort sampled during active COVID-19. What was sequenced was peripheral blood. In nucleotides, the CDR3 is TGTGCCAGCAGCGTAGAAGACGGGGGGTACAATGAGCAGTTCTTC. It is translated as CASSVEDGGYNEQFF. Filled out from reference TRBV9 and TRBJ2-1, the complete variable domain reads DSGVTQTPKHLITATGQRVTLRCSPRSGDLSVYWYQQSLDQGLQFLIQYYNGEERAKGNILERFSAQQFPDLHSELNLSSLELGDSALYFCASSVEDGGYNEQFFGPGTRLTVL.